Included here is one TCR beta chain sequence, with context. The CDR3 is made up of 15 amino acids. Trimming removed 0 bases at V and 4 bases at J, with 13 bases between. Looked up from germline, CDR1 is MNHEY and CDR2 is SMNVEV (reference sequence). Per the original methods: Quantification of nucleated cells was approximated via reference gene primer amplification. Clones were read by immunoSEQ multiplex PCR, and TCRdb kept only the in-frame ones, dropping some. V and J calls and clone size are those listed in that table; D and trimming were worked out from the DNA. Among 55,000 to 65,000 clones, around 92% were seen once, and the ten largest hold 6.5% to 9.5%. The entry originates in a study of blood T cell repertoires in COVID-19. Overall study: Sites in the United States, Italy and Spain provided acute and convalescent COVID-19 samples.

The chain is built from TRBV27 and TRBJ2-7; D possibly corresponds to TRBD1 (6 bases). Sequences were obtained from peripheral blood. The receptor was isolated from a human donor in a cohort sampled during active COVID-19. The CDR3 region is CASSLSGPGVYEQYF. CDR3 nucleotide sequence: TGTGCCAGCAGTTTATCCGGCCCAGGGGTGTACGAGCAGTACTTC.